This T cell receptor (beta chain) was captured in a study of CD8+CD57+ T cells in acquired aplastic anemia. Study observations and caveats: Comparison of patients with controls identified twenty-nine shared CD8+ CDR3 sequences.

There are many counts of this clonotype. The antigen remains unidentified. Germline CDR1 and CDR2: WSHSY and SAAADI. V lost 8 bases and J lost 0; bases outside the gene matches: 4. The CDR3 consists of 15 residues. Profiling that covered TCR beta VDJ and CDR3 relied on genomic DNA as its template. TCRdb redid the calling of the reads with MiXCR, one entry per CDR3 protein. The sample contains 150,000 to 200,000 distinct CDR3 sequences, around 45% of which appear only once. This chain uses TRBV10-2 with TRBJ2-3; 11 bases are shared with TRBD2. The specimen sequenced was sorted CD4+, CD8+, or CD8+CD57+ T cells (not recorded which) from PBMCs. This sequence was found in a human donor in good health. This CDR3 is CASQRTSGSTDTQYF. The CDR3 DNA reads TGCGCCAGCCAGAGGACTAGCGGGAGCACAGATACGCAGTATTTT.